The present T cell receptor beta chain was sequenced within a study of blood T cell repertoires in COVID-19. In the original processing: Amplification of reference gene primers was used by the study to estimate nucleated cell counts. Some clones are missing from TCRdb's copy, which holds only in-frame ones; the method was immunoSEQ multiplex PCR. The D gene and trimming were derived from the DNA, and the V and J assignments and clone size from that table. The table records about 220,000 clones, around four fifths of them present only once. Points on this clone: Distinct nucleotide sequences in the sample also encode this CDR3.

From germline, CDR1 is GTSNPN and CDR2 SVGIG (reference sequence). This CDR3 has 11 residues. The ends were cut back, 4 bases at V and 5 bases at J, with 8 bases in the middle. The chain combines TRBV30 with TRBJ1-1, with D possibly being TRBD1 (5 bases). This clonotype was sampled from a woman aged 60-75 years who had recovered from COVID-19. Input material: peripheral blood. The CDR3 protein is CAWNRGTEAFF. CDR3 sequence (DNA): TGTGCCTGGAACCGGGGGACTGAAGCTTTCTTT.